These T cell receptor beta chains were read from a single sample in a study of response to subunit inactivated influenza vaccine. TCRdb reanalysed the RT-PCR reads using MiXCR and keeps one entry per CDR3 protein. The repertoire holds around 470,000 distinct CDR3 sequences, approximately 7.7% seen once, with roughly 14% in the top ten. This sample comprised PBMCs from blood, obtained around 25 months after vaccination. These receptors originate from a man aged 45-69 years who received an inactivated influenza vaccine. CDR3s include the opening cysteine and the closing phenylalanine or tryptophan. A D gene is named only where the DNA matches it firmly. Some rows have no size entry. The others give once, few or many, or a class for an expanded clone.

>TRBJ1-2|.|TRBV20-1|15|few
TGCAGTGCTAGAGATCGGGGCGGATTAGGGAGTGGCTACACCTTC
CSARDRGGLGSGYTF
>TRBJ2-2|.|TRBV6-4|14|.
TGTGCCAGCAGTGACTCGTGGGTGTCTGGGGAGCTGTTTTTT
CASSDSWVSGELFF
>TRBJ2-2|TRBD2|TRBV6-2/TRBV6-3|14|.
TGTGCCAGCAGTTTCAGACTAGCTTCCGGGGAGCTGTTTTTT
CASSFRLASGELFF
>TRBJ2-7|TRBD2|TRBV15|14|few
TGTGCCACCAGGGCGCGGGAGGGCCGCCACGAGCAGTACTTC
CATRAREGRHEQYF
>TRBJ2-3|.|TRBV20-1|13|few
TGCAGTGCTAGAGATGTTCTTCAGGGCACGCAGTATTTT
CSARDVLQGTQYF
>TRBJ2-7|.|TRBV4-2|13|many
TGTGCCAGCAGCCAAGAACGAGGCTACGAGCAGTACTTC
CASSQERGYEQYF
>TRBJ2-1|.|TRBV5-1|12|.
TGCGCCAGCAGCTTTACACGCAATGAGCAGTTCTTC
CASSFTRNEQFF
>TRBJ1-2|.|TRBV7-8|15|.
TGTGCCAGCAGCTTAGATCGGTACAGTAACTATGGCTACACCTTC
CASSLDRYSNYGYTF
>TRBJ2-7|TRBD2|TRBV20-1|15|few
TGCAGTGCTAGAATGTTTGGACTAGCAGACTCCGAGCAGTACTTC
CSARMFGLADSEQYF
>TRBJ2-6|TRBD2|TRBV3-1|18|.
TGTGCCAGCAGCCAAGTTCGCGGGAGAGGATCTGGGGCCAACGTCCTGACTTTC
CASSQVRGRGSGANVLTF
>TRBJ2-7|TRBD2|TRBV3-1|15|many
TGTGCCAGCAGCCAATATAGGGCTAGCGGATCCGAGCAGTACTTC
CASSQYRASGSEQYF
>TRBJ2-3|TRBD2|TRBV9|16|few
TGTGCCAGCAGCGTCGGGGCGGGAGGCCCCACAGATACGCAGTATTTT
CASSVGAGGPTDTQYF
>TRBJ1-5|.|TRBV4-2|16|few
TGTGCCAGCAGTCGGGCCGCAGGGTCCACTGATCAGCCCCAGCATTTT
CASSRAAGSTDQPQHF
>TRBJ2-6|.|TRBV5-1|16|few
TGCGCCAGCAGCTTGAGCACTCCTCCTGGGGCCAACGTCCTGACTTTC
CASSLSTPPGANVLTF
>TRBJ2-3|TRBD2|TRBV12-3/TRBV12-4|16|many
TGTGCCAGCACTCCCGGGACTAGCGGGTGGACAGATACGCAGTATTTT
CASTPGTSGWTDTQYF
>TRBJ2-7|.|TRBV29-1|14|many
TGCAGCGTTGAAAGCCTGCTCGTAGCTGGAGAGCAGTACTTC
CSVESLLVAGEQYF
>TRBJ2-7|TRBD2|TRBV20-1|16|few
TGCAGTGCTAGATCGGGAGCGGGAGGGCGTCCTAGCGAGCAGTACTTC
CSARSGAGGRPSEQYF
>TRBJ2-1|TRBD1|TRBV20-1|15|.
TGCAGTGCCAGTGGGTTTGGACAGGGGGTTAATGAGCAGTTCTTC
CSASGFGQGVNEQFF
>TRBJ2-1|.|TRBV14|17|many
TGTGCCAGCAGCCTACCAAAGCGGGCCACCGCCTACAATGAGCAGTTCTTC
CASSLPKRATAYNEQFF
>TRBJ2-5|TRBD2|TRBV29-1|15|few
TGCAGCGGAAGGGGAGGACTAGCGGGTCAAGAGACCCAGTACTTC
CSGRGGLAGQETQYF
>TRBJ2-3|TRBD2|TRBV2|18|many
TGTGCCAGCAGTTATCTAGCGGGAGGAGGGGTACACACAGATACGCAGTATTTT
CASSYLAGGGVHTDTQYF
>TRBJ1-1|.|TRBV12-3/TRBV12-4|15|many
TGTGCCAGCAGTTTAGGAGGCTCGGGGGTTGGTGAAGCTTTCTTT
CASSLGGSGVGEAFF
>TRBJ2-1|TRBD2|TRBV6-1|14|few
TGTGCCAGCAGAATGACTAGCGGGGGAAATGAGCAGTTCTTC
CASRMTSGGNEQFF
>TRBJ2-3|TRBD2|TRBV9|15|few
TGTGCCAGCAGCGAAAAGACTAGCGGGAGCGATACGCAGTATTTT
CASSEKTSGSDTQYF
>TRBJ2-3|.|TRBV4-3|16|many
TGCGCCAGCAGCCAAGAGAGTGGACTTAGCACAGATACGCAGTATTTT
CASSQESGLSTDTQYF
>TRBJ1-5|.|TRBV4-3|15|few
TGCGCCAGCAGCCAAGGACGGGGGAGCAATCAGCCCCAGCATTTT
CASSQGRGSNQPQHF
>TRBJ2-1|.|TRBV9|16|.
TGTGCCAGCAGCGTAGGCCCAGAAAGCTCCTACAATGAGCAGTTCTTC
CASSVGPESSYNEQFF
>TRBJ1-4|TRBD1|TRBV10-2|13|many
TGCGCCACCAGACAGGGGGACGGTGAAAAACTGTTTTTT
CATRQGDGEKLFF
>TRBJ2-3|TRBD2|TRBV11-2|16|few
TGTGCCAGCAGCTTATTTCGGGGGGGGAGGGGAGATACGCAGTATTTT
CASSLFRGGRGDTQYF
>TRBJ2-1|.|TRBV6-1|13|few
TGTGCCAGCAGTGAAGTCGCCCGAGATGAGCAGTTCTTC
CASSEVARDEQFF
>TRBJ2-1|.|TRBV29-1|15|few
TGCAGCGTTGTGAGGGTCATCAGCTCCTACAATGAGCAGTTCTTC
CSVVRVISSYNEQFF
>TRBJ1-2|.|TRBV7-2|15|few
TGTGCCAGCAGCTCAGTGGGCCGGCCGGTCTATGGCTACACCTTC
CASSSVGRPVYGYTF
>TRBJ1-2|.|TRBV20-1|11|many
TGCAGTGCGTCGGGGTCTTATGGCTACACCTTC
CSASGSYGYTF
>TRBJ2-3|TRBD1|TRBV28|13|.
TGTGCCAGCAGGGCAGGGGGAATAGATACGCAGTATTTT
CASRAGGIDTQYF
>TRBJ1-1|.|TRBV4-2|14|many
TGTGCCAGCAGCCAAGAGACAATGAGGGGAGAAGCTTTCTTT
CASSQETMRGEAFF
>TRBJ2-2|.|TRBV9|14|.
TGTGCCAGCAGCGTAGAGTCCCACACCGGGGAGCTGTTTTTT
CASSVESHTGELFF
>TRBJ2-3|.|TRBV5-6|15|many
TGTGCCAGCAGCTTGGGGGGGATCAGCACAGATACGCAGTATTTT
CASSLGGISTDTQYF
>TRBJ1-1|.|TRBV5-1|14|few
TGCGCCAGCAGCTTGGAGTACATGAACACTGAAGCTTTCTTT
CASSLEYMNTEAFF
>TRBJ2-5|TRBD2|TRBV28|17|.
TGTGCCATTGACGGAGTTGGTACCAGCGGGAGGGAAGAGACCCAGTACTTC
CAIDGVGTSGREETQYF
>TRBJ2-5|.|TRBV15|14|.
TGTGCCACCAGCAGGTGGACAAACCAAGAGACCCAGTACTTC
CATSRWTNQETQYF
>TRBJ2-3|.|TRBV29-1|13|.
TGCAGCGTTGAGTTCTCATTCACAGATACGCAGTATTTT
CSVEFSFTDTQYF
>TRBJ2-3|.|TRBV5-1|16|many
TGCGCCAGCAGCTCCTCACAGTCTAGGGGCACAGATACGCAGTATTTT
CASSSSQSRGTDTQYF
>TRBJ2-1|.|TRBV12-3/TRBV12-4|15|.
TGTGCCAGGCGGCCTGACAGCGGGACATACAATGAGCAGTTCTTC
CARRPDSGTYNEQFF
>TRBJ2-2|.|TRBV6-1|16|.
TGTGCCAGCATCTTCCGGCATCAGGGGATCACCGGGGAGCTGTTTTTT
CASIFRHQGITGELFF
>TRBJ2-5|TRBD2|TRBV2|14|.
TGTGCCAGCTCGGAGCGGGGGGGCATAGAGACCCAGTACTTC
CASSERGGIETQYF
>TRBJ2-5|.|TRBV29-1|12|few
TGCAGCGTTGATATGGATTCGGGGACCCAGTACTTC
CSVDMDSGTQYF
>TRBJ2-5|TRBD2|TRBV7-6|16|.
TGTGCCAGCAGCATGGGACTAGCGGGGGGTCGCTTGGCCCAGTACTTC
CASSMGLAGGRLAQYF
>TRBJ2-7|.|TRBV3-1|15|few
TGTGCCAGCAGCGAACAAGGTGGCAACTCCTACGAGCAGTACTTC
CASSEQGGNSYEQYF
>TRBJ1-1|TRBD1|TRBV4-3|15|few
TGCGCCAGCAGCCAAGATTTAGAAGGGGGCGGGGAGGCTTTCTTT
CASSQDLEGGGEAFF
>TRBJ2-7|TRBD1|TRBV12-3/TRBV12-4|14|many
TGTGCCAGCAGCCGACAGGGGAAGAACTACGAGCAGTACTTC
CASSRQGKNYEQYF
>TRBJ1-1|TRBD1|TRBV12-3/TRBV12-4|17|many
TGTGCCAGCAGTGCTCGACAGGGCCGAAACATGAACACTGAAGCTTTCTTT
CASSARQGRNMNTEAFF
>TRBJ2-7|.|TRBV7-2|17|few
TGTGCCAGCAGCTTATTGTGGGGGTTGGGTGGCGGCGGCGAGCAGTACTTC
CASSLLWGLGGGGEQYF
>TRBJ1-2|.|TRBV29-1|12|few
TGCAGCGTTTTCCCCTATGGCTATGGCTACACCTTC
CSVFPYGYGYTF